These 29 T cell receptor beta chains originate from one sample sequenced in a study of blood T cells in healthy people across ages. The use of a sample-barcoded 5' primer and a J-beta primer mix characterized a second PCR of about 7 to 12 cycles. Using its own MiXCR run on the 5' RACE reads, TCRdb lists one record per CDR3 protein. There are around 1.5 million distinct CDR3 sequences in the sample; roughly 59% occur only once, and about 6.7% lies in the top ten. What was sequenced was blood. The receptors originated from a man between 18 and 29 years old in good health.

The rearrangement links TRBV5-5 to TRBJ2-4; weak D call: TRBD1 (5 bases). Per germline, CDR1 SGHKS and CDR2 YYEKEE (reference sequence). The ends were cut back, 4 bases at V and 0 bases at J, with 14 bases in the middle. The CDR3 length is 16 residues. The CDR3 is CASSTQQVLAKNIQYF. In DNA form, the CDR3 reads TGTGCCAGCAGCACCCAACAGGTGCTAGCCAAAAACATTCAGTACTTC. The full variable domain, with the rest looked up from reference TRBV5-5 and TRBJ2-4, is DAGVTQSPTHLIKTRGQQVTLRCSPISGHKSVSWYQQVLGQGPQFIFQYYEKEERGRGNFPDRFSARQFPNYSSELNVNALLLGDSALYLCASSTQQVLAKNIQYFGAGTRLSVL.

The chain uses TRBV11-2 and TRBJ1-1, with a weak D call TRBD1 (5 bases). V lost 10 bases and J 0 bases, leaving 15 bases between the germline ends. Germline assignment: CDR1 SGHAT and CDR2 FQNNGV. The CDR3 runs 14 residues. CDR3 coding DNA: TGTGCCACCAAACGGGCAGGGCTGAACACTGAAGCTTTCTTT. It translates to CATKRAGLNTEAFF.

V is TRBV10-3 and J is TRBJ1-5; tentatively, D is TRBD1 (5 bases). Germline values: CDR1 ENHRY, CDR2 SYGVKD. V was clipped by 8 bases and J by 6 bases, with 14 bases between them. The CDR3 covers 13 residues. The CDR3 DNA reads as TGTGCCATCGGGCCCCCGAGGGGTCAGCCCCAGCATTTT. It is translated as CAIGPPRGQPQHF.

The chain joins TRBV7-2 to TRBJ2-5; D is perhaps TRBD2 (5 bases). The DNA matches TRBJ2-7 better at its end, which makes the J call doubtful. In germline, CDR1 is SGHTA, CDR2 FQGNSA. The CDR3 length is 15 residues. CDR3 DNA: TGTGCCAGCAGCTCAAGTCACGGGATCGTCAACGAGCAGTACTTC. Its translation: CASSSSHGIVNEQYF.

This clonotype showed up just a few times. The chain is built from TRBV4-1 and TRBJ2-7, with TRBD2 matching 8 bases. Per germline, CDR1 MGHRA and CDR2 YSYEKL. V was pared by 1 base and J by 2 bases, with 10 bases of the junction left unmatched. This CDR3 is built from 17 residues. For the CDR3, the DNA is TGCGCCAGCAGCCAAGTCCGTGGTAAGCGGGGGCCCTACGAGCAGTACTTC. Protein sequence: CASSQVRGKRGPYEQYF.

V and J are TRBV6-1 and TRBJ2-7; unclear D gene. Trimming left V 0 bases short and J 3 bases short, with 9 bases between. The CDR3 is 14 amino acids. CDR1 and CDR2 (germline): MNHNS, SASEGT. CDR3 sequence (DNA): TGTGCCAGCAGTGAAGCGCCAATGATCTACGAGCAGTACTTC. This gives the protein CASSEAPMIYEQYF.

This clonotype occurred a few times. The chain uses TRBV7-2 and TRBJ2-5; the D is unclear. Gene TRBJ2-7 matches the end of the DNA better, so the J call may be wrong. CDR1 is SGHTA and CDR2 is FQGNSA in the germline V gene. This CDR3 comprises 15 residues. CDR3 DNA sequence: TGTGCCAGCAGTTCCGGAGTGGGCGGATCCTACGAGCAGTACTTC. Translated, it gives CASSSGVGGSYEQYF.

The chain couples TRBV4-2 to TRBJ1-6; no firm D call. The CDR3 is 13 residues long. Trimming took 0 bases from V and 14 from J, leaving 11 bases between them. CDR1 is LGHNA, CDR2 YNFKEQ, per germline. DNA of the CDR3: TGTGCCAGCAGCCAAGATCGTATGAGAACCCTCCACTTT. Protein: CASSQDRMRTLHF.

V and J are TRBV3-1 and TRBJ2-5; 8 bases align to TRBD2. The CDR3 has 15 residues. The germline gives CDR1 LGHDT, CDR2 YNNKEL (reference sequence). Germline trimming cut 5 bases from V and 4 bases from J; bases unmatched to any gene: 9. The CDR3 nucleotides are TGTGCCAGCAGCGTTAGCGGGATGCCCCCAGAGACCCAGTACTTC. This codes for CASSVSGMPPETQYF.

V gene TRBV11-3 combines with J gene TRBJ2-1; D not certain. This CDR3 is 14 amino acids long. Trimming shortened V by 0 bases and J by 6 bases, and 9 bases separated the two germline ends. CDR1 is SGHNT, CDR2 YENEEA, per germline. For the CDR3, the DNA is TGTGCCAGCAGCTTAGAAGGGCAGGTCAATGAGCAGTTCTTC. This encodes CASSLEGQVNEQFF. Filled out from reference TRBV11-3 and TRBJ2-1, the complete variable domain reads EAGVVQSPRYKIIEKKQPVAFWCNPISGHNTLYWYLQNLGQGPELLIRYENEEAVDDSQLPKDRFSAERLKGVDSTLKIQPAELGDSAVYLCASSLEGQVNEQFFGPGTRLTVL.

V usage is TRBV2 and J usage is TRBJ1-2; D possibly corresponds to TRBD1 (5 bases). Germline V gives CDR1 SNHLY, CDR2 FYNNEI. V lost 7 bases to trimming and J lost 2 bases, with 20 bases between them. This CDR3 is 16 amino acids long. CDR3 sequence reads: CASNKAGGLGNYGYTF. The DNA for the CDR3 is TGTGCCAGCAACAAAGCCGGGGGGTTAGGGAACTATGGCTACACCTTC.

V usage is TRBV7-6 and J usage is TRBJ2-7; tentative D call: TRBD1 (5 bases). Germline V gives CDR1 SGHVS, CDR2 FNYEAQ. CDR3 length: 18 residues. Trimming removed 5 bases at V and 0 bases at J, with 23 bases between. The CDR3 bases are TGTGCCAGCAGCCCCAATCTAAGGCGGACAACCAGCTCCTACGAGCAGTACTTC. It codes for CASSPNLRRTTSSYEQYF. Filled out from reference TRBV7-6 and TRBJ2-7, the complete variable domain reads GAGVSQSPRYKVTKRGQDVALRCDPISGHVSLYWYRQALGQGPEFLTYFNYEAQQDKSGLPNDRFSAERPEGSISTLTIQRTEQRDSAMYRCASSPNLRRTTSSYEQYFGPGTRLTVT.

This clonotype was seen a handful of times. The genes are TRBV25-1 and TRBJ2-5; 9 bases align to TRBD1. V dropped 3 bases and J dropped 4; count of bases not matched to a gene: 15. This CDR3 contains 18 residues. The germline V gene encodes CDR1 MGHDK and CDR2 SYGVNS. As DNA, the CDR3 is TGTGCCAGCAGTGACCCCATTACAGGGGGCGGATTAGGAGAGACCCAGTACTTC. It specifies CASSDPITGGGLGETQYF.

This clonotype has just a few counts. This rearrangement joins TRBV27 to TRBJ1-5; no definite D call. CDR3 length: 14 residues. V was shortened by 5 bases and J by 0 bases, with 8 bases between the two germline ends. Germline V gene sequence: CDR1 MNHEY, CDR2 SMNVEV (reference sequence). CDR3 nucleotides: TGTGCCAGCAGTCGCGGGTCTAGCAATCAGCCCCAGCATTTT. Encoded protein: CASSRGSSNQPQHF.

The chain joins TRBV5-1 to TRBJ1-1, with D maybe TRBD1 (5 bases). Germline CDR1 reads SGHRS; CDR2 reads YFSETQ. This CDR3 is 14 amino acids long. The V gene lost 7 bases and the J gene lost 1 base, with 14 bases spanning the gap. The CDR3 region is CASRRGERNTEAFF. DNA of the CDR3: TGCGCCAGCCGGAGAGGGGAGAGGAACACTGAAGCTTTCTTT.

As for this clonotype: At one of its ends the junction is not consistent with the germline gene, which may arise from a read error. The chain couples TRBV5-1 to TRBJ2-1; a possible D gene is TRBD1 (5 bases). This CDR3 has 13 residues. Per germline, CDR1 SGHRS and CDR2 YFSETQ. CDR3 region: CAGSLGQNNEQFF. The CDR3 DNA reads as TGCGCCGGCAGCTTGGGGCAGAACAATGAGCAGTTCTTC.

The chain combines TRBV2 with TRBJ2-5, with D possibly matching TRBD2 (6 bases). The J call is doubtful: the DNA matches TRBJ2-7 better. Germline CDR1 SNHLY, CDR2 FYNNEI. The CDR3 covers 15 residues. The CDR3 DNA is TGTGCCAGCAGGACACAGGACGGGAGCTCCTACGAGCAGTACTTC. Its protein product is CASRTQDGSSYEQYF.

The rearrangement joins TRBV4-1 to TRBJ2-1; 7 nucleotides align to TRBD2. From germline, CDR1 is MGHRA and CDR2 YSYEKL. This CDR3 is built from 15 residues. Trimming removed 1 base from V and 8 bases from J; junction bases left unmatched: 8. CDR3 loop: CASSQAPTSSYEQFF. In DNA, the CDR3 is TGCGCCAGCAGCCAAGCTCCGACTAGCAGTTATGAGCAGTTCTTC.

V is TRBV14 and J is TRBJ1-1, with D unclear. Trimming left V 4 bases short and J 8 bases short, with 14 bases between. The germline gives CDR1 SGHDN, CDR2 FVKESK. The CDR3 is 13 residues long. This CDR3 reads CASSPLSEPEAFF. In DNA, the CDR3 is TGTGCCAGCAGCCCATTATCGGAGCCCGAAGCTTTCTTT.

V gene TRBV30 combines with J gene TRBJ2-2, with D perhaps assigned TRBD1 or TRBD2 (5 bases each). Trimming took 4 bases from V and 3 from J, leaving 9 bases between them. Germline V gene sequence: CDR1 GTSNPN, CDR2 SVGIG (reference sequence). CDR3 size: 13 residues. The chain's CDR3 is CAWNRDHTGELFF. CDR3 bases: TGTGCCTGGAACCGGGACCACACCGGGGAGCTGTTTTTT.

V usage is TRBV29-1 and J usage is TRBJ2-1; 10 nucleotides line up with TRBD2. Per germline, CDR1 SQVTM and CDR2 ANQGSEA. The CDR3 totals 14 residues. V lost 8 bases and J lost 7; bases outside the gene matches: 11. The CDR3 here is CSNEGLAGVNEQFF. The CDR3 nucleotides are TGCAGCAACGAGGGGCTAGCGGGAGTTAATGAGCAGTTCTTC.

CDR3 bases: TGTGCCAGCAGCAAAATAGACATTGGAGCCGGAGGGGATTACGAGCAGTACTTC. This gives the protein CASSKIDIGAGGDYEQYF. The chain couples TRBV21-1 to TRBJ2-7; whether TRBD2, the table's D call, matches the DNA was not checked. TRBV21-1 is an annotated pseudogene. The CDR3 sequence is 18 residues long.

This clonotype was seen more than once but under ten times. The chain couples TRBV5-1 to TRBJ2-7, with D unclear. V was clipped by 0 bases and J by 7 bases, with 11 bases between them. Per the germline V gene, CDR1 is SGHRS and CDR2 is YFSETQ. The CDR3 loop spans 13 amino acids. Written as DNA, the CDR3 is TGCGCCAGCAGCTTGGTTACAGAGGAAGAGCAGTACTTC. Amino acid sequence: CASSLVTEEEQYF.

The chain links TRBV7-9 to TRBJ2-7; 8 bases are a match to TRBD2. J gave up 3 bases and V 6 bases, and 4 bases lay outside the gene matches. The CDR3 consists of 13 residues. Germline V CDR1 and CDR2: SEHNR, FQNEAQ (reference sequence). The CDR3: CASRQGTSYEQYF. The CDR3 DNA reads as TGTGCCAGCAGGCAAGGGACTAGCTACGAGCAGTACTTC.

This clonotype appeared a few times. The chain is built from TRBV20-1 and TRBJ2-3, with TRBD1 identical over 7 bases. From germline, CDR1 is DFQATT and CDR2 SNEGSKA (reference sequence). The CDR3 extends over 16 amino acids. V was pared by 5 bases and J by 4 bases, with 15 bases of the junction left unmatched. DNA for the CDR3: TGCAGTGCTCGTCCCGGGGACAGTAACCCCGCAGATACGCAGTATTTT. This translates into CSARPGDSNPADTQYF.

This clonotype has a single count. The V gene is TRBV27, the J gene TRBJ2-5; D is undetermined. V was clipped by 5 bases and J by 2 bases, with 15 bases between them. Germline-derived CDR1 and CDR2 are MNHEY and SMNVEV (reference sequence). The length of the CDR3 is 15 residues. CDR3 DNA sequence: TGTGCCAGCAGTCCCTCTCCGAGCAAACAAGAGACCCAGTACTTC. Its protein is CASSPSPSKQETQYF.

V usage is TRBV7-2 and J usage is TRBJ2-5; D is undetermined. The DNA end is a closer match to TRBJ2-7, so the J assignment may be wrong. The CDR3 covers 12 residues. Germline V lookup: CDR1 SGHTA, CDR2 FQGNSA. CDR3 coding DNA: TGTGCCAGCATCCTCGGTTTATACGAGCAGTACTTC. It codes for CASILGLYEQYF.

CDR3 residues: CATHGGGLTDTQYF. CDR3 bases: TGTGCCACCCACGGCGGGGGGCTCACAGATACGCAGTATTTT. J is TRBJ2-3 and V is TRBV12-3 or TRBV12-4, with 8 nucleotides matching TRBD2. The CDR3 runs 14 residues. V gave up 10 bases and J gave up 2 bases; unmatched junction bases: 8.

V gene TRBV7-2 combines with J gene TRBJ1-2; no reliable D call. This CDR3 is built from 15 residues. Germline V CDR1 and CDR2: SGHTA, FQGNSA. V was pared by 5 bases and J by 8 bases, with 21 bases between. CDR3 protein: CASSLFDQYLRGYTF. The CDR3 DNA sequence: TGTGCCAGCAGCCTCTTCGACCAATATTTGAGAGGCTACACCTTC.